A selection of T cell receptor beta chains follows, all from one sample in a study of memory CD8 T cells in hepatitis C reinfection. Clones were sequenced by immunoSEQ multiplex PCR, and TCRdb holds only the in-frame ones, with some missing. The sample has 35,000 to 50,000 clones, 88% seen once. Input material: naive CD8+ T cells sorted from blood. These receptor sequences come from a young man with hepatitis C virus infection. Each CDR3 is given without its conserved first and last residue.

j_call	v_call	cdr3_aa
TRBJ1-1	TRBV19	ASALDRENTEAF
TRBJ1-3	TRBV9	ASSVDWDNRGPGNTIY
TRBJ1-2	TRBV6-5	ASSPQGLDGYT
TRBJ2-4	TRBV5-4	ASSPGLAGAKGNDIQY
TRBJ2-5	TRBV10-3	AISDPDHLEGKIQETQY
TRBJ1-2	TRBV13	ASSLITTGGYT
TRBJ1-2	TRBV19	ASSLTVVRFDGYT
TRBJ2-3	TRBV28	ASRRTGGTDTQY
TRBJ1-2	TRBV27	ASRDRGDGYT
TRBJ2-1	TRBV5-1	ASSLAGTGVNEQF
TRBJ1-4	TRBV15	ATSRVTGTNEKLF
TRBJ1-4	TRBV28	ASSKVGQPNEKLF
TRBJ2-7	TRBV6-1	ASNLAGHYEQY
TRBJ2-7	TRBV28	ASSLFRKGGGRAPDYEQY
TRBJ1-5	TRBV4-1	ASSQTDTWIGEPQH
TRBJ2-1	TRBV10-3	AIKGRENDNEQF
TRBJ2-1	TRBV5-4	ASSPTSGRLNNEQF
TRBJ2-6	TRBV2	ASSEGLAGPSGANVLT
TRBJ2-5	TRBV6-1	ASSETSGSIQETQY
TRBJ1-4	TRBV7-9	ASSFGTGASGEKLF
TRBJ1-3	TRBV15	ATSRDWVDSYSGNTIY
TRBJ2-5	TRBV29-1	SVEEPAGKYQETQY
TRBJ2-3	TRBV9	ASSVVVAGGPVDTQY
.	TRBV19	ASRSTDSYEQY
TRBJ2-3	TRBV27	ASSSLAGVRLDTQY
TRBJ2-1	TRBV29-1	SVEGTGTSGPSSYNEQF
TRBJ1-4	TRBV4-2	ASSQGTANEKLF
TRBJ1-2	TRBV7-9	ASSLRTDPNYGYT